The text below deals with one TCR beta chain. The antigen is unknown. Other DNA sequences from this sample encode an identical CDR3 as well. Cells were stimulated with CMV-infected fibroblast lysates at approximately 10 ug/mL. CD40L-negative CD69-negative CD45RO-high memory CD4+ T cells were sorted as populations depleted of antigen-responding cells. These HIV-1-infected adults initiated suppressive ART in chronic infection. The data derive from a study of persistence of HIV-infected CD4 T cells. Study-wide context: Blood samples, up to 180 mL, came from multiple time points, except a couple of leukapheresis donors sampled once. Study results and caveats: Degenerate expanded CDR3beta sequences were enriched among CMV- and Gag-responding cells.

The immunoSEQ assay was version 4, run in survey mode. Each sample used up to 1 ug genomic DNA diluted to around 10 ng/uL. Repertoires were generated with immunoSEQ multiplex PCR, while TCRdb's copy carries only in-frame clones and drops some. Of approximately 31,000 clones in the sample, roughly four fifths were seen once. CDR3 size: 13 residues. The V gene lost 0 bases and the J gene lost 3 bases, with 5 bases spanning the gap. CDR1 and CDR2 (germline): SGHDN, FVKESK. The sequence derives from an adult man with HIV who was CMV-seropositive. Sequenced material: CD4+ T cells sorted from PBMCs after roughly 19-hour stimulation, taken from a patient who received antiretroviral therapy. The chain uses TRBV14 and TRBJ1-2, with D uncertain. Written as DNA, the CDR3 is TGTGCCAGCAGCCAAGAAAGGTACTATGGCTACACCTTC. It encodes CASSQERYYGYTF.